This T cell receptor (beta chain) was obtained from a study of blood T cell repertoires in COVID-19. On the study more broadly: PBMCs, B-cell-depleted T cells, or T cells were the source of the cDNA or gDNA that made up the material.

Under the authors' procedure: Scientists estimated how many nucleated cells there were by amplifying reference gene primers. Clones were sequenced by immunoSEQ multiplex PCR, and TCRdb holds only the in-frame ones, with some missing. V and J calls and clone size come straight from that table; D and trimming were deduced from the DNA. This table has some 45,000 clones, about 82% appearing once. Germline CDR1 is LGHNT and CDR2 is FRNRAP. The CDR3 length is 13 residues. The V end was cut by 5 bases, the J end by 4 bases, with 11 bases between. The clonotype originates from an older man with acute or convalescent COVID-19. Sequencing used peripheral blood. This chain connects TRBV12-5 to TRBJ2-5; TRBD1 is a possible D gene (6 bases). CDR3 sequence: CASGQGQPETQYF. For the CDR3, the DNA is TGTGCTAGTGGTCAAGGACAGCCAGAGACCCAGTACTTC.